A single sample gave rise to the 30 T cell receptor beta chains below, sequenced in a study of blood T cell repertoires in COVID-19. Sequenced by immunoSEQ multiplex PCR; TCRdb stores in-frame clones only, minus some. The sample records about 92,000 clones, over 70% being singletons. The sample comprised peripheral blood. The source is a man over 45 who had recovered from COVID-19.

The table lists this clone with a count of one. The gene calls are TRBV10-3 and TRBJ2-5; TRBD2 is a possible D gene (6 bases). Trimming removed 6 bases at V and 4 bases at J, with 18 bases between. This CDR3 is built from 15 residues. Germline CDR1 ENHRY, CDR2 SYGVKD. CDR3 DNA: TGTGCCATCAGGCGCGGGACCGTTGTCGGAGAGACCCAGTACTTC. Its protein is CAIRRGTVVGETQYF.

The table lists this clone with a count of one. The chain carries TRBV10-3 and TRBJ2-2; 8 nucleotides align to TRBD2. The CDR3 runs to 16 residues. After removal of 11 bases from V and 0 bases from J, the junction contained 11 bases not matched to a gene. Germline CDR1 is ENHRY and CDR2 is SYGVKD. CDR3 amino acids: CASRSGGPTNTGELFF. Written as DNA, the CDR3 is TGTGCCTCACGAAGCGGGGGACCTACGAACACCGGGGAGCTGTTTTTT.

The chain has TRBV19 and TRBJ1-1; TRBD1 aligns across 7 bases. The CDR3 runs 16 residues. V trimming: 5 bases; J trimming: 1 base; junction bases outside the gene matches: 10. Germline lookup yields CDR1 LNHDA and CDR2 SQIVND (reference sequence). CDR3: CASSPLKGQRNTEAFF. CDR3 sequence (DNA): TGTGCCAGTAGTCCATTAAAGGGACAGCGGAACACTGAAGCTTTCTTT.

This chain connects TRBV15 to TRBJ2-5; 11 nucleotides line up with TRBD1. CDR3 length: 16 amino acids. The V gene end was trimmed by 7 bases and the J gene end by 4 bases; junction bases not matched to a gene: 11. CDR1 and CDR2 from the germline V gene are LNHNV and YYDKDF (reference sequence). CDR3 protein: CATTHRTGGEGETQYF. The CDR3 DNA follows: TGTGCCACCACCCACAGGACAGGGGGCGAAGGAGAGACCCAGTACTTC. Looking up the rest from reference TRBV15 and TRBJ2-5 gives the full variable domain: DAMVIQNPRYQVTQFGKPVTLSCSQTLNHNVMYWYQQKSSQAPKLLFHYYDKDFNNEADTPDNFQSRRPNTSFCFLDIRSPGLGDTAMYLCATTHRTGGEGETQYFGPGTRLLVL.

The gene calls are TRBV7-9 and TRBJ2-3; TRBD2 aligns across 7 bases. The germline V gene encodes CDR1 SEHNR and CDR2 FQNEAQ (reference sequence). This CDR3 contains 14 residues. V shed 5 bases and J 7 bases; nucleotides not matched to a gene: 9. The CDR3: CASSPGLRKNTQYF. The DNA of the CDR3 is TGTGCCAGCAGCCCGGGACTACGCAAGAATACGCAGTATTTT.

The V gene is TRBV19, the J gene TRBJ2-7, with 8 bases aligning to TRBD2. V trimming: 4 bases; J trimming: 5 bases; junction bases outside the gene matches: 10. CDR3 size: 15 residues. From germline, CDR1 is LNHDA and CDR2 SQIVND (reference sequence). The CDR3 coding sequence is TGTGCCAGTAGTACCGCCGGGAGGGATAAAAACGAGCAGTACTTC. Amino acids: CASSTAGRDKNEQYF.

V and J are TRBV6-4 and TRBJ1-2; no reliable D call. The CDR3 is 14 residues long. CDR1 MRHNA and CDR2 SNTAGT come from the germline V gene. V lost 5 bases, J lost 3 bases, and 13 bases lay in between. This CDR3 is CASSFGPRDYGYTF. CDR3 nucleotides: TGTGCCAGCAGTTTCGGGCCGCGGGACTATGGCTACACCTTC.

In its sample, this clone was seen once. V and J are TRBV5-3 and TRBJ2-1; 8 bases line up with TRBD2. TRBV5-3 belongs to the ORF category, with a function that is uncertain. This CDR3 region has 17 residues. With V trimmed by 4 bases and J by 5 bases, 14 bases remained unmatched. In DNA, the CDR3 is TGTGCCAGAAGCGCGTCGCGGATTAGCGGGGTGCACAATGAGCAGTTCTTC. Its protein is CARSASRISGVHNEQFF.

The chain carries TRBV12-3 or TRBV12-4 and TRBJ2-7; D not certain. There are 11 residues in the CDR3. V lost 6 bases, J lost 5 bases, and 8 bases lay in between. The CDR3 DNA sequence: TGTGCCAGCAGCCGTAGCCACGAGCAGTACTTC. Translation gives CASSRSHEQYF.

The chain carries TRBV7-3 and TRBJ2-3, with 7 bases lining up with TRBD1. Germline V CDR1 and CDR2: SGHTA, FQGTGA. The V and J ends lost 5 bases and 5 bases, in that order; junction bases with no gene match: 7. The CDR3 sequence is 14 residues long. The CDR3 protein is CASSPRQGIDTQYF. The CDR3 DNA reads TGTGCCAGCAGCCCGCGACAGGGTATAGATACGCAGTATTTT.

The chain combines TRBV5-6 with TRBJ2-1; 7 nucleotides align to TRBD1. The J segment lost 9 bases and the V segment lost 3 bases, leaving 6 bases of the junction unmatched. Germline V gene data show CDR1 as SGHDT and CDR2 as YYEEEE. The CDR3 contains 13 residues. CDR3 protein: CASSSRQGGEQFF. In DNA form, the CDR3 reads TGTGCCAGCAGCTCGAGACAGGGCGGTGAGCAGTTCTTC.

This CDR3 is CAISEAAGGIQPQHF. The CDR3, as DNA: TGTGCCATCAGTGAAGCAGCAGGGGGTATTCAGCCCCAGCATTTT. The gene calls are TRBV10-3 and TRBJ1-5; TRBD1 matches 7 bases. The CDR3 sequence is 15 residues long. Germline V gene sequence: CDR1 ENHRY, CDR2 SYGVKD. The trim removed 3 bases at V and 6 bases at J, leaving 8 bases unmatched.

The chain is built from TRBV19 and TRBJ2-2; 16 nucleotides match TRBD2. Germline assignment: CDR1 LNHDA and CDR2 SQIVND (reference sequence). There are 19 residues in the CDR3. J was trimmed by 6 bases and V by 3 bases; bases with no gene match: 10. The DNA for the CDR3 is TGTGCCAGTAGTATCTATCCGGGACTAGCGGGAGGGTGGGCCGGGGAGCTGTTTTTT. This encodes CASSIYPGLAGGWAGELFF.

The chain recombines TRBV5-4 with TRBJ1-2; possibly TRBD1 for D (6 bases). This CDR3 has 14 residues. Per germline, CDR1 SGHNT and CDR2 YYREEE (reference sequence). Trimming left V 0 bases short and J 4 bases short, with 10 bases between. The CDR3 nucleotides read TGTGCCAGCAGCTTGGAACAGGGTCTCTATGGCTACACCTTC. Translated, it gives CASSLEQGLYGYTF.

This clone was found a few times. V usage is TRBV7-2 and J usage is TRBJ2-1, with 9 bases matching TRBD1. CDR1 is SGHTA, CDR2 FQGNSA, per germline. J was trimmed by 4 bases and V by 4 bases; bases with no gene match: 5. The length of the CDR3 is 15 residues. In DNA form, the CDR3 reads TGTGCCAGCAGCTACGGGACAGGGCTATACAATGAGCAGTTCTTC. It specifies CASSYGTGLYNEQFF.

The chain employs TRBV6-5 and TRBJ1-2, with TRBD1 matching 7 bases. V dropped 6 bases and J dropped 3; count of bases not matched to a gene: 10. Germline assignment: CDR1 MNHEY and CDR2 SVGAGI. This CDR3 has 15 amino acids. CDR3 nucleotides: TGTGCCAGCAGAAACAGGGGAAGTTTCGACTATGGCTACACCTTC. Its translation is CASRNRGSFDYGYTF.

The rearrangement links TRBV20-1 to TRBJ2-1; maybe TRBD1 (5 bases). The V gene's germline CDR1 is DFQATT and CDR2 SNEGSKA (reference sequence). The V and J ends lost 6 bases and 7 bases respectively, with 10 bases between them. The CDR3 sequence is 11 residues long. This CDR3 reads CSASGANEQFF. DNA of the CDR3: TGCAGTGCGAGTGGGGCAAATGAGCAGTTCTTC.

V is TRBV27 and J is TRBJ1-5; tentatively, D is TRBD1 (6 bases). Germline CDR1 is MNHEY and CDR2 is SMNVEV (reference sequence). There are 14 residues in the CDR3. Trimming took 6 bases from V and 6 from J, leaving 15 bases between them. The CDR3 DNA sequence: TGTGCCAGCAGGCTCAGGGGCGCCATTCAGCCCCAGCATTTT. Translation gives CASRLRGAIQPQHF.

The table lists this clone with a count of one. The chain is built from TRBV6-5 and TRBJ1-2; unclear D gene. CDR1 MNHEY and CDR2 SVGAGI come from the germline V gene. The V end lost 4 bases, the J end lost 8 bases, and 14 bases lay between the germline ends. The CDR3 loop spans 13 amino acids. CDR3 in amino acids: CASSSSGGRGYTF. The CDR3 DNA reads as TGTGCCAGCAGTTCTTCAGGAGGAAGAGGCTACACCTTC.

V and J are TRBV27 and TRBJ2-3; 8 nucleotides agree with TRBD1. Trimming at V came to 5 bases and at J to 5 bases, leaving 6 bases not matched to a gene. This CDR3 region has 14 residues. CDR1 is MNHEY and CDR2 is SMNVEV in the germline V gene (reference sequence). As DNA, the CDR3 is TGTGCCAGCAGTATTGGACAGGGAGGAGATACGCAGTATTTT. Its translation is CASSIGQGGDTQYF.

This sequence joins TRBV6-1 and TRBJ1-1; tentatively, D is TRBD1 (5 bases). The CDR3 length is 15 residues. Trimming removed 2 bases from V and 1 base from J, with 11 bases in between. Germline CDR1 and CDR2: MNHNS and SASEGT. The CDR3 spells CASSEIGARNTEAFF. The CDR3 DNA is TGTGCCAGCAGTGAAATTGGGGCCAGGAACACTGAAGCTTTCTTT.

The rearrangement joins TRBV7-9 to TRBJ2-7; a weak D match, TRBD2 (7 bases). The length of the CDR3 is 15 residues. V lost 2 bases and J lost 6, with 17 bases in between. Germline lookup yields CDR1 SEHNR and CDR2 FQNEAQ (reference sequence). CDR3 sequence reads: CASSLLAAGAGEQYF. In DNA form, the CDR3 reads TGTGCCAGCAGCTTACTCGCCGCGGGGGCCGGCGAGCAGTACTTC.

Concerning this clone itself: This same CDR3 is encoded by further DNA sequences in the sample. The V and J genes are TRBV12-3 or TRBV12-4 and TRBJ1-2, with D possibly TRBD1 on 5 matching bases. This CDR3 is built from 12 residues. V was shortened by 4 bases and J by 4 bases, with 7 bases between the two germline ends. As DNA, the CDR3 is TGTGCCAGCAGTTCAGGGTCCTATGGCTACACCTTC. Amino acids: CASSSGSYGYTF.

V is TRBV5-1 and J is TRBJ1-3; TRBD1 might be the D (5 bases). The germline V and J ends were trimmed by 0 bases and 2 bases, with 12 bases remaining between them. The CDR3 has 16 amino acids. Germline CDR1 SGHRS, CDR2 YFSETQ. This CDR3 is CASSLVQGSAGNTIYF. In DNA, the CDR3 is TGCGCCAGCAGCTTGGTGCAGGGCTCGGCTGGAAACACCATATATTTT.

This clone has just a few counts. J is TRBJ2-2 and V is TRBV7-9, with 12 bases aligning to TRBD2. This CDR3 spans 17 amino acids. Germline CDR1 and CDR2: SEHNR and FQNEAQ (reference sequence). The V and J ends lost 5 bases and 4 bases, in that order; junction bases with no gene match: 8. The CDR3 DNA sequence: TGTGCCAGCAGCCGCACTACTAGCGGGAGGATCACCGGGGAGCTGTTTTTT. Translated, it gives CASSRTTSGRITGELFF. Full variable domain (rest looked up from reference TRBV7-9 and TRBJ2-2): DTGVSQNPRHKITKRGQNVTFRCDPISEHNRLYWYRQTLGQGPEFLTYFQNEAQLEKSRLLSDRFSAERPKGSFSTLEIQRTEQGDSAMYLCASSRTTSGRITGELFFGEGSRLTVL.

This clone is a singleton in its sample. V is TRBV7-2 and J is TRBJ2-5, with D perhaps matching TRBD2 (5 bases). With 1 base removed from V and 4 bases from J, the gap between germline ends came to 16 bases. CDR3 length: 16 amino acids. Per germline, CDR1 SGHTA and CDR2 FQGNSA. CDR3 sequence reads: CASSLDGGWQAETQYF. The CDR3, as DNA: TGTGCCAGCAGCTTAGATGGCGGGTGGCAAGCAGAGACCCAGTACTTC.

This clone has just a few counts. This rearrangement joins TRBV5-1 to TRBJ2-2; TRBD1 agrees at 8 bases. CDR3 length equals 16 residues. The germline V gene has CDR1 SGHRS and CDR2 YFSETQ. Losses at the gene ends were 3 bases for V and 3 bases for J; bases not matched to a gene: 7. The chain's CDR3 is CASSWQTGVDTGELFF. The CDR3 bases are TGCGCCAGCAGCTGGCAGACAGGGGTCGACACCGGGGAGCTGTTTTTT.

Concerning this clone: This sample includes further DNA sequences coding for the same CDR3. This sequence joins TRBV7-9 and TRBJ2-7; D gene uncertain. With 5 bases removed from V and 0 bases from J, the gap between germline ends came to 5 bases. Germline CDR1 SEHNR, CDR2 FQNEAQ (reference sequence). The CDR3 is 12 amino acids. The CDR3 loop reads CASSPSSYEQYF. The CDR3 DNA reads TGTGCCAGCAGCCCGAGCTCCTACGAGCAGTACTTC.

Here the CDR3 reads CASTTGMASNQPQHF. The CDR3 DNA reads as TGTGCCAGTACGACAGGGATGGCTAGCAATCAGCCCCAGCATTTT. The V and J genes are TRBV19 and TRBJ1-5, with TRBD1 identical over 7 bases. Germline CDR1 is LNHDA and CDR2 is SQIVND (reference sequence). V was pared by 7 bases and J by 0 bases, with 6 bases of the junction left unmatched. The length of the CDR3 is 15 residues.

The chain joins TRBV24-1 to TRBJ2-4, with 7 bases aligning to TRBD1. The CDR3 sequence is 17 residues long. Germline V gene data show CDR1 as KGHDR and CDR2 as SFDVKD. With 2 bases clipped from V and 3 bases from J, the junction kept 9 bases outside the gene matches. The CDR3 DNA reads TGTGCCACCAGTGATTCCCGGGGTCGGGACAGCAAAAACATTCAGTACTTC. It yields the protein CATSDSRGRDSKNIQYF.